This TCR beta chain emerged from a study of neurological immune-mediated disorders. MiXCR, applied by TCRdb to the 5' RACE reads, yields one record per CDR3 protein. This table holds approximately 59,000 distinct CDR3 sequences, about 5% found once. This clonotype was observed many times. The TCR was taken from a human donor with multiple sclerosis. The donor label of this sample is uncertain. The source material was PBMCs.

The CDR3 sequence is CASSLVGGRYEQYF. Written as DNA, the CDR3 is TGCGCCAGCAGCTTGGTCGGGGGGCGCTACGAGCAGTACTTC. The V gene is TRBV5-1, the J gene TRBJ2-7; TRBD2 is a possible D gene (7 bases). Germline CDR1 SGHRS, CDR2 YFSETQ. Trimming removed 0 bases at V and 3 bases at J, with 10 bases between. CDR3 length equals 14 residues.